The TCR beta chain described here comes from a study of T-cell reconstitution after alpha-beta-depleted transplantation in children. Whole-study results and caveats: T-cell numbers and diversity one year post-transplant derived largely from freshly generated T cells.

Unique molecular identifiers were incorporated during preparation of the TCRbeta library. Via MiXCR, TCRdb re-called the PCR reads, giving one row per CDR3 protein. The table records roughly 570,000 distinct CDR3 sequences, 20% to 30% of them present only once. Germline CDR1 and CDR2: SNHLY and FYNNEI. V lost 1 base, J lost 9 bases, and 10 bases lay in between. The CDR3 covers 13 residues. For this clonotype: The antigen is not known.

The material sequenced was PBMCs, taken before TCRalphabeta/CD19-depleted stem cell transplant. The source is a boy in the first two years of life with Wiskott-Aldrich syndrome, due to receive a stem cell transplant. This chain uses TRBV2 with TRBJ2-1, with D perhaps matching TRBD2 (6 bases). This chain's CDR3 is CASSEVDGGEQFF. In DNA, the CDR3 is TGTGCCAGCAGTGAAGTCGACGGGGGTGAGCAGTTCTTC.